This is a list of T cell receptor beta chains from one sample in a study of cytomegalovirus exposure and HLA in healthy donors. TCRdb's table, derived via immunoSEQ multiplex PCR, lists solely in-frame clones and lacks some. In total, the table holds some 130,000 clones. The sequencing sample was made of PBMCs. The receptors here all came from a woman aged 55-69 years in good health and CMV-seronegative. Both conserved end residues are part of each CDR3. D genes are given only for firm matches.

CDR3 length | J gene | D gene | V gene | CDR3 protein | CDR3 DNA
15 | TRBJ1-3 | - | TRBV28 | CASIGGRSGGNTIYF | TGTGCCAGCATAGGAGGGAGATCGGGGGGAAACACCATATATTTT
15 | TRBJ2-3 | TRBD2 | TRBV9 | CASSVSAGGPDTQYF | TGTGCCAGCAGCGTGTCTGCGGGGGGGCCAGATACGCAGTATTTT
15 | TRBJ2-7 | - | TRBV6-1 | CASSPLSGTVYEQYF | TGTGCCAGCAGTCCCCTTAGCGGGACAGTCTACGAGCAGTACTTC
15 | TRBJ1-2 | TRBD1 | TRBV5-1 | CASSLAPGTGVGYTF | TGCGCCAGCAGCTTGGCTCCCGGGACAGGGGTTGGCTACACCTTC
16 | TRBJ2-1 | TRBD2 | TRBV28 | CASSWGLLTGGNEQFF | TGTGCCAGCAGTTGGGGACTGCTGACGGGGGGGAATGAGCAGTTCTTC
15 | TRBJ2-3 | TRBD1 | TRBV5-1 | CASSSIGQGTDTQYF | TGCGCCAGCAGCTCGATCGGACAGGGAACAGATACGCAGTATTTT
16 | TRBJ2-2 | TRBD1 | TRBV2 | CASSDQGAFNTGELFF | TGTGCCAGCAGTGACCAGGGGGCTTTCAACACCGGGGAGCTGTTTTTT
15 | TRBJ2-1 | TRBD2 | TRBV6-5 | CASRRTSGSYNEQFF | TGTGCCAGCAGGCGGACTAGCGGGTCCTACAATGAGCAGTTCTTC
16 | TRBJ2-3 | - | TRBV15 | CATSRGGAGAGDTQYF | TGTGCCACCAGCAGAGGCGGTGCGGGGGCGGGAGATACGCAGTATTTT
15 | TRBJ1-2 | - | TRBV28 | CASSLAGSLLYGYTF | TGTGCCAGCAGTTTAGCAGGGTCCCTACTCTATGGCTACACCTTC
13 | TRBJ2-4 | - | TRBV2 | CASSGREVGIQYF | TGTGCCAGCAGCGGAAGGGAGGTTGGCATTCAGTACTTC
13 | TRBJ1-5 | TRBD1 | TRBV19 | CASRDRGNQPQHF | TGTGCCAGTAGGGACAGGGGTAATCAGCCCCAGCATTTT
15 | TRBJ2-6 | - | TRBV2 | CASSLDNSGANVLTF | TGTGCCAGCAGTCTGGACAACTCTGGGGCCAACGTCCTGACTTTC
12 | TRBJ1-1 | - | TRBV25-1 | CASSNQDSEAFF | TGTGCCAGCAGTAACCAGGACAGTGAAGCTTTCTTT
15 | TRBJ1-2 | TRBD1 | TRBV27 | CASRAPGTGFYGYTF | TGTGCCAGCAGAGCCCCCGGGACAGGGTTCTATGGCTACACCTTC
15 | TRBJ2-7 | - | TRBV5-1 | CASSLGGGAFDEQYF | TGCGCCAGCAGCTTGGGAGGGGGTGCCTTTGACGAGCAGTACTTC
14 | TRBJ2-7 | - | TRBV11-2 | CASSFQVYSYEWYF | TGTGCCAGCAGCTTTCAGGTTTACTCCTACGAATGGTACTTC
18 | TRBJ1-5 | TRBD1 | TRBV9 | CASSVIRQGCFGNQPQHF | TGTGCCAGCAGCGTCATTCGACAGGGCTGTTTCGGCAATCAGCCCCAGCATTTT
17 | TRBJ2-5 | TRBD2 | TRBV7-3 | CASSLSPTSRGNETQYF | TGTGCCAGCAGCTTATCCCCGACTAGCCGGGGTAACGAGACCCAGTACTTC
14 | TRBJ1-1 | - | TRBV5-1 | CASSLDRSGTEAFF | TGCGCCAGCAGCTTGGACAGGAGTGGCACTGAAGCTTTCTTT
16 | TRBJ2-1 | TRBD2 | TRBV15 | CATSRSGTSGYNEQFF | TGTGCCACCAGCAGGAGCGGGACTAGCGGTTACAATGAGCAGTTCTTC
16 | TRBJ1-5 | - | TRBV14 | CASSQLRSGRPRPQHF | TGTGCCAGCAGCCAACTTCGATCAGGGAGGCCCAGGCCCCAGCATTTT
16 | TRBJ1-5 | - | TRBV27 | CASKNGAGYSNQPQHF | TGTGCCAGCAAAAATGGGGCAGGATATAGCAATCAGCCCCAGCATTTT
14 | TRBJ1-2 | - | TRBV2 | CASTRGGSVGGYTF | TGTGCCAGCACCAGAGGAGGCAGCGTCGGGGGCTACACCTTC
14 | TRBJ2-1 | TRBD2 | TRBV9 | CASSPRLAHNEQFF | TGTGCCAGCAGCCCCCGACTAGCGCACAATGAGCAGTTCTTC
13 | TRBJ2-1 | TRBD1 | TRBV19 | CASSQGQASMQFF | TGTGCCAGTAGTCAGGGACAGGCCTCGATGCAGTTCTTC
15 | TRBJ2-3 | TRBD2 | TRBV10-3 | CAIAEVREGRDTQYF | TGTGCCATCGCGGAAGTGCGGGAGGGACGGGATACGCAGTATTTT
14 | TRBJ1-2 | - | TRBV28 | CASSLLGGIYGYTF | TGTGCCAGCAGTTTACTGGGGGGTATCTATGGCTACACCTTC
14 | TRBJ1-1 | - | TRBV18 | CASSPLQGGTEAFF | TGTGCCAGCTCACCACTGCAGGGAGGGACTGAAGCTTTCTTT